A selection of T cell receptor beta chains follows, all from one sample in a study of blood T cell repertoires in COVID-19. Profiled with immunoSEQ multiplex PCR; TCRdb holds only in-frame clones, not every one. The table has tens of thousands of clones, 70% to 90% seen once. The sequenced sample was peripheral blood. The receptor source for this set is a man in his fifties with COVID-19, enrolled during active disease. The CDR3 runs from the conserved cysteine through the conserved F or W. A D gene is named only where the DNA matches it firmly. Size is stated for part of the rows, as once, few or many counts, or as a class when the clone is expanded.

J | V | size | D | length | CDR3 | DNA
TRBJ1-1 | TRBV29-1 | once | NA | 14 | CSVESPQKNTEAFF | TGCAGCGTTGAGTCACCTCAGAAGAACACTGAAGCTTTCTTT
TRBJ2-1 | TRBV9 | NA | NA | 13 | CASSVDELNEQFF | TGTGCCAGCAGCGTAGATGAGCTCAATGAGCAGTTCTTC
TRBJ2-5 | TRBV19 | NA | NA | 12 | CASSILQETQYF | TGTGCCAGTAGTATATTACAAGAGACCCAGTACTTC
TRBJ2-3 | TRBV5-1 | NA | TRBD2 | 16 | CASSLTSGGAIDTQYF | TGCGCCAGCAGCTTAACTAGCGGGGGGGCGATAGATACGCAGTATTTT
TRBJ2-5 | TRBV4-1 | NA | NA | 15 | CASSQEGIAVETQYF | TGCGCCAGCAGCCAAGAAGGGATAGCGGTAGAGACCCAGTACTTC
TRBJ2-7 | TRBV30 | NA | NA | 13 | CAWTRQVGYEQYF | TGTGCCTGGACCCGTCAGGTGGGCTACGAGCAGTACTTC
TRBJ2-6 | TRBV19 | few | TRBD1 | 17 | CASSIRGQRSGANVLTF | TGTGCCAGTAGTATTAGGGGACAGAGATCTGGGGCCAACGTCCTGACTTTC
TRBJ1-1 | TRBV19 | NA | NA | 11 | CASSVEAEAFF | TGTGCCAGTAGTGTGGAGGCTGAAGCTTTCTTT
TRBJ2-3 | TRBV7-2 | NA | NA | 18 | CASSLGGHVFSRTDTQYF | TGTGCCAGCAGCTTAGGGGGGCACGTTTTTTCCCGCACAGATACGCAGTATTTT
TRBJ2-7 | TRBV14 | NA | TRBD2 | 16 | CASSQTRTSGVYEQYF | TGTGCCAGCAGCCAAACTAGGACTAGCGGGGTTTACGAGCAGTACTTC
TRBJ1-3 | TRBV9 | NA | TRBD1 | 15 | CASSVRQGSGNTIYF | TGTGCCAGCAGCGTAAGACAGGGATCTGGAAACACCATATATTTT
TRBJ1-4 | TRBV3-1/TRBV3-2 | NA | TRBD1 | 14 | CASRRQGEDEKLFF | TGTGCCAGCAGGAGACAGGGGGAAGATGAAAAACTGTTTTTT
TRBJ1-3 | TRBV19 | NA | NA | 16 | CASSTIRDTSGNTIYF | TGTGCCAGTAGCACCATTAGGGACACATCAGGAAACACCATATATTTT
TRBJ2-7 | TRBV15 | few | TRBD1 | 13 | CATLGQDTYEQYF | TGTGCCACACTAGGACAGGATACCTACGAGCAGTACTTC
TRBJ2-7 | TRBV6-5 | NA | TRBD1 | 15 | CASSYLGQGAHEQYF | TGTGCCAGCAGTTACCTCGGACAGGGGGCTCACGAGCAGTACTTC